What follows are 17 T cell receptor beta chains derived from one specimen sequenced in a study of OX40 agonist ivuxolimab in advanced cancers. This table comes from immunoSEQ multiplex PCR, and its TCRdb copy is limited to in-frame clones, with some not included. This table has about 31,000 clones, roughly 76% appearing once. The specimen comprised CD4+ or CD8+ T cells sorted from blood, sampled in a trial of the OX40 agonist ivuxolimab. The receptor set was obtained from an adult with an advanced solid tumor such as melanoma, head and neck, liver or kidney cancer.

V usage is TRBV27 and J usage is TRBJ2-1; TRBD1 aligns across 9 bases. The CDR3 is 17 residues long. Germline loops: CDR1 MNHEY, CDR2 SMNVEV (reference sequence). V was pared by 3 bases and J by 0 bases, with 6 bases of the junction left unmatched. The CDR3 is CASSFYRGQSSYNEQFF. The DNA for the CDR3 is TGTGCCAGCAGTTTCTACAGGGGGCAGAGCTCCTACAATGAGCAGTTCTTC.

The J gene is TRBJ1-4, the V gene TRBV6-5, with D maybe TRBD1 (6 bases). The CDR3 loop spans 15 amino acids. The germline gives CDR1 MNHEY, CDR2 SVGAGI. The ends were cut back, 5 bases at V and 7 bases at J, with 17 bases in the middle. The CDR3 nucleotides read TGTGCCAGCAGTCCATCCAGGGGCGACCGTGAAAAACTGTTTTTT. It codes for CASSPSRGDREKLFF.

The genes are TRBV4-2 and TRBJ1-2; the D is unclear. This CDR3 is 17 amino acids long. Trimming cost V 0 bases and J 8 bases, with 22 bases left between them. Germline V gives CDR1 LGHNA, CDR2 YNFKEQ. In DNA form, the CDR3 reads TGTGCCAGCAGCCAAGATGGAGCAAGATTTGTGTTTGAGGGCTACACCTTC. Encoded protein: CASSQDGARFVFEGYTF.

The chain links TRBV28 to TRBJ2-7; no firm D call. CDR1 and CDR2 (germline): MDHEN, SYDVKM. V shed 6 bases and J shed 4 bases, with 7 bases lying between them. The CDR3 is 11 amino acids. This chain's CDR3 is CASSRFYEQYF. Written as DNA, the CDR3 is TGTGCCAGCAGCCGCTTTTACGAGCAGTACTTC.

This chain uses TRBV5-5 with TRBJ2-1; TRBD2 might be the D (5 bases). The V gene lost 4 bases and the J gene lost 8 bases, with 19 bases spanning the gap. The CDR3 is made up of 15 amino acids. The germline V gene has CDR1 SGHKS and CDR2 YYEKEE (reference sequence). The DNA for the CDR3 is TGTGCCAGCAGCCCGGCACCTAGCCCCGGGCATGAGCAGTTCTTC. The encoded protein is CASSPAPSPGHEQFF. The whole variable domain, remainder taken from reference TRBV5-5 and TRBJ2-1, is DAGVTQSPTHLIKTRGQQVTLRCSPISGHKSVSWYQQVLGQGPQFIFQYYEKEERGRGNFPDRFSARQFPNYSSELNVNALLLGDSALYLCASSPAPSPGHEQFFGPGTRLTVL.

The CDR3 nucleotides are TGTGCCTGGAGTCCGATCAGGGGAGGCGGAAACACCATATATTTT. This sequence encodes CAWSPIRGGGNTIYF. V gene TRBV30 combines with J gene TRBJ1-3; perhaps TRBD1 as D (6 bases). V lost 2 bases and J 4 bases, leaving 15 bases between the germline ends. Germline V gene data show CDR1 as GTSNPN and CDR2 as SVGIG (reference sequence). This CDR3 has 15 residues.

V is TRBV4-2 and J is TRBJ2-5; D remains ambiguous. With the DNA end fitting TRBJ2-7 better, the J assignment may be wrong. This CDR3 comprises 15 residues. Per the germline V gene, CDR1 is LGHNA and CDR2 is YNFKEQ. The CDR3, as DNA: TGTGCCAGCAGCCAAGATCCCCAGGTGGCAGGCGAGCAGTACTTC. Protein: CASSQDPQVAGEQYF.

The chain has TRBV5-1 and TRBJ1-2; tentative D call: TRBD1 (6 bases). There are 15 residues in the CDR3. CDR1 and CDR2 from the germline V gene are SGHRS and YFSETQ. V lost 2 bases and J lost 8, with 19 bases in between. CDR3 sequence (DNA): TGCGCCAGCAGCTTTATGACAGGATTGGGGGGCGGCTACACCTTC. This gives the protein CASSFMTGLGGGYTF.

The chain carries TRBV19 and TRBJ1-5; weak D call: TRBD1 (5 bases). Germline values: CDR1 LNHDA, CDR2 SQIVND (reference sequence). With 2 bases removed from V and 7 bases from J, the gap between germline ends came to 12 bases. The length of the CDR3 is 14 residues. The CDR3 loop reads CASSIQGAAQPQHF. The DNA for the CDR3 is TGTGCCAGTAGTATACAGGGCGCGGCGCAGCCCCAGCATTTT.

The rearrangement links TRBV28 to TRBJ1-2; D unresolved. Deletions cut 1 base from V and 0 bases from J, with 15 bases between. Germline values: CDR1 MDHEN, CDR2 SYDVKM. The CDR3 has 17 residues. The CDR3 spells CASSLFSRRYTNYGYTF. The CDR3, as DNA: TGTGCCAGCAGTTTATTTAGCCGGCGTTATACTAACTATGGCTACACCTTC.

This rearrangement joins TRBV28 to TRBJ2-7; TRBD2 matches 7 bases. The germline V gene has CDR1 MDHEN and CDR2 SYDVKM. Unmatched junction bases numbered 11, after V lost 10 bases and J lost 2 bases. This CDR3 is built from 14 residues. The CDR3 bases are TGTGCCATCGGAGCGGGACCCCCAACCTACGAGCAGTACTTC. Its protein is CAIGAGPPTYEQYF.

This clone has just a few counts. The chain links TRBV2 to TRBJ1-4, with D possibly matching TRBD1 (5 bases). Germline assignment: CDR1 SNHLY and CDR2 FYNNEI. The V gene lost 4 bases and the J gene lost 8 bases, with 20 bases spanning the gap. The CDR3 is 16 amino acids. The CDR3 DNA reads TGTGCCAGCAGTGGTAACCGGGGCCGCGGGGCGGAAAAACTGTTTTTT. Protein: CASSGNRGRGAEKLFF.

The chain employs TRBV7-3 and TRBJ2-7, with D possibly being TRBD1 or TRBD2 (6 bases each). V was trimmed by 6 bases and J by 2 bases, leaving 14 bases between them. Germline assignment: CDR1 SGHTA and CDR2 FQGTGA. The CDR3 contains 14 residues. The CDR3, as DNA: TGTGCCAGCAGTCGAGGGGGGCCAACCTACGAGCAGTACTTC. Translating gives CASSRGGPTYEQYF.

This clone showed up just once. As DNA, the CDR3 is TGTGCCAGCAGCTTCGGACGGGAATCTAAAAACATTCAGTACTTC. It encodes CASSFGRESKNIQYF. The chain couples TRBV11-2 to TRBJ2-4, with D possibly TRBD2 on 5 matching bases. Germline-derived CDR1 and CDR2 are SGHAT and FQNNGV. This CDR3 contains 15 residues. V lost 3 bases and J lost 4, with 13 bases in between.

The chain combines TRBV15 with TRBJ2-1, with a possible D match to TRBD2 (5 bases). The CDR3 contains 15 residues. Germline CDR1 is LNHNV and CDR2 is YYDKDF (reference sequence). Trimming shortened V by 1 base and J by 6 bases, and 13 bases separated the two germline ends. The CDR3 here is CATSRAGLRTNEQFF. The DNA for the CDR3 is TGTGCCACCAGCAGAGCCGGACTGAGAACCAATGAGCAGTTCTTC.

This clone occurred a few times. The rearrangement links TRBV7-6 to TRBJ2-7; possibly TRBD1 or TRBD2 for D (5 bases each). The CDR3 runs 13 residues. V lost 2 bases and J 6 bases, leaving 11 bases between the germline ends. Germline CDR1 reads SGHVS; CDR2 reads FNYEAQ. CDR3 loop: CASSLSRDREQYF. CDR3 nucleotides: TGTGCCAGCAGCTTATCCCGGGACCGCGAGCAGTACTTC.

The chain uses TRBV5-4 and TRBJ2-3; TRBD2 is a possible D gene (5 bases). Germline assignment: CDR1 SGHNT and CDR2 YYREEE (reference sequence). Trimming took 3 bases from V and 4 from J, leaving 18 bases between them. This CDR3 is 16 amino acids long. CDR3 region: CASSSGNPRKADTQYF. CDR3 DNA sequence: TGTGCCAGCAGCTCGGGGAACCCTAGAAAGGCAGATACGCAGTATTTT.